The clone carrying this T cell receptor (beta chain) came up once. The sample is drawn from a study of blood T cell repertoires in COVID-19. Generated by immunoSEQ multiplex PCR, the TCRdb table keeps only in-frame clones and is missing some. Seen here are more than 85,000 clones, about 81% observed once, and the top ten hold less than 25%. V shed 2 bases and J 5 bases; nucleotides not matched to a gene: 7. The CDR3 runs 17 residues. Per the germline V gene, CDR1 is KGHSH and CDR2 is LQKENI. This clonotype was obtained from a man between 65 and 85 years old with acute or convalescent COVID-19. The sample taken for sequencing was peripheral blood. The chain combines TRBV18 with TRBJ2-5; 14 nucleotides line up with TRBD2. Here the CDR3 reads CASSPSGLAGARETQYF. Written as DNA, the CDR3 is TGTGCCAGCTCACCATCGGGACTAGCGGGAGCTCGGGAGACCCAGTACTTC.